Following are 14 T cell receptor beta chains from one sample sequenced in a study of metastatic and nonmetastatic thyroid tumors. Through MiXCR, TCRdb re-clonotyped the PCR reads. Here the sample spans 20,000 or so clones, 27% being singletons. No patient had received any treatment before thyroid surgery. Specimen: blood. Receptors were obtained from a female donor with papillary thyroid cancer or a benign thyroid nodule (not recorded which). Some clones in this sample may be carry-over from other donors' samples.

This clone appeared many times. J is TRBJ2-7 and V is TRBV3-1, with 11 nucleotides matching TRBD2. V dropped 4 bases and J dropped 7; count of bases not matched to a gene: 9. This CDR3 is built from 15 residues. From germline, CDR1 is LGHDT and CDR2 YNNKEL (reference sequence). CDR3 sequence reads: CASSPRGLAEGEQYF. For the CDR3, the DNA is TGTGCCAGCAGCCCTAGGGGACTAGCGGAAGGAGAGCAGTACTTC.

This clone has at least ten counts. The rearrangement links TRBV6-1 to TRBJ2-1, with 7 positions matching TRBD2. The CDR3 runs 16 residues. CDR1 and CDR2 (germline): MNHNS, SASEGT. With V trimmed by 7 bases and J by 6 bases, 15 bases remained unmatched. The CDR3 spells CASITFLAGVGNEQFF. The CDR3 coding sequence is TGTGCCAGCATCACATTTCTGGCGGGAGTGGGCAATGAGCAGTTCTTC.

This clone appeared a few times. The same CDR3 also results from other DNA sequences found in this sample. V and J are TRBV10-2 and TRBJ2-1, with 8 bases matching TRBD2. V trimming: 6 bases; J trimming: 4 bases; junction bases outside the gene matches: 8. CDR3 length: 15 amino acids. Germline lookup yields CDR1 WSHSY and CDR2 SAAADI. CDR3 coding DNA: TGCGCCAGCAGATTAGCGGGGAGCCCATACAATGAGCAGTTCTTC. The encoded protein is CASRLAGSPYNEQFF.

The chain uses TRBV6-1 and TRBJ2-2, with TRBD1 identical over 10 bases. V trimming: 3 bases; J trimming: 2 bases; junction bases outside the gene matches: 0. Germline CDR1 and CDR2: MNHNS and SASEGT. The CDR3 has 15 residues. The CDR3 DNA reads as TGTGCCAGCAGTGAGACAGGGGGCAACACCGGGGAGCTGTTTTTT. Protein sequence: CASSETGGNTGELFF.

This clone was detected ten times or more. CDR3 nucleotide sequence: TGTGCCAGCAGCTTGTCACTAGACAACACAGATACGCAGTATTTT. Encoded protein: CASSLSLDNTDTQYF. The chain combines TRBV7-6 with TRBJ2-3; perhaps TRBD2 as D (5 bases). CDR1 is SGHVS and CDR2 is FNYEAQ in the germline V gene. The CDR3 totals 15 residues. Trimming shortened V by 3 bases and J by 2 bases, and 12 bases separated the two germline ends.

This clone is medium-sized. The rearrangement joins TRBV19 to TRBJ1-5; maybe TRBD1 (6 bases). Between the trimmed V and J ends, which lost 5 bases and 2 bases, there was a span of 13 bases. Germline loops: CDR1 LNHDA, CDR2 SQIVND (reference sequence). The CDR3 runs 15 residues. The CDR3 is CASSPRAGGNQPQHF. CDR3 bases: TGTGCCAGTAGTCCCCGGGCAGGGGGCAATCAGCCCCAGCATTTT.

The rearrangement uses TRBV18 and TRBJ1-1, with D unclear. The CDR3 extends over 13 amino acids. Germline loops: CDR1 KGHSH, CDR2 LQKENI. V dropped 3 bases and J dropped 1 base, with 6 bases sitting between them. CDR3 coding DNA: TGTGCCAGCTCACCTAGGAAGAACACTGAAGCTTTCTTT. Translation gives CASSPRKNTEAFF.

This clone appeared many times. V is TRBV9 and J is TRBJ1-6; 9 positions match TRBD1. CDR3 length: 14 amino acids. V shed 4 bases, J shed 9 bases, and the junction held 5 bases outside the gene matches. Germline CDR1 SGDLS, CDR2 YYNGEE. For the CDR3, the DNA is TGTGCCAGCAGCTCGGGACAGGGAAGTTCACCCCTCCACTTT. It encodes CASSSGQGSSPLHF.

This sequence joins TRBV5-5 and TRBJ2-6; TRBD2 is a possible D gene (6 bases). Germline CDR1 SGHKS, CDR2 YYEKEE (reference sequence). This CDR3 spans 15 amino acids. The ends were cut back, 3 bases at V and 2 bases at J, with 9 bases in the middle. The CDR3 reads CASSSWRAGANVLTF. The CDR3 DNA reads as TGTGCCAGCAGCTCGTGGAGGGCTGGGGCCAACGTCCTGACTTTC.

Regarding this clone: Sequence at one end of the junction differs from germline and may be a read error. V and J are TRBV19 and TRBJ1-2; D is ambiguous. This CDR3 is 13 amino acids long. Germline V gives CDR1 LNHDA, CDR2 SQIVND (reference sequence). The DNA of the CDR3 is TGTGCCAGTTGCCCCTGGATCTCAAATGGCCACACCTTC. Translation gives CASCPWISNGHTF.

This clone counts as medium-sized (0.01 to 0.1%). DNA for the CDR3: TGTGCCAGCAGCCCCCTTGGCAGGGGTATGAACGAGCAGTACTTC. It codes for CASSPLGRGMNEQYF. J is TRBJ2-7 and V is TRBV11-3; perhaps TRBD1 as D (6 bases). The CDR3 contains 15 residues. V lost 5 bases and J 5 bases, leaving 19 bases between the germline ends. Germline lookup yields CDR1 SGHNT and CDR2 YENEEA.

This clone has just a few counts. The chain recombines TRBV28 with TRBJ2-7; D remains ambiguous. The germline V gene has CDR1 MDHEN and CDR2 SYDVKM. The CDR3 sequence is 13 residues long. Trimming stripped 4 bases from V and 3 bases from J, with 10 bases between. DNA for the CDR3: TGTGCCAGCAGTTCTACACCAGACTACGAGCAGTACTTC. Translating gives CASSSTPDYEQYF. Using reference TRBV28 and TRBJ2-7 for the parts outside the CDR3, the full variable domain is DVKVTQSSRYLVKRTGEKVFLECVQDMDHENMFWYRQDPGLGLRLIYFSYDVKMKEKGDIPEGYSVSREKKERFSLILESASTNQTSMYLCASSSTPDYEQYFGPGTRLTVT.

In the case of this clone: One base away lies a much larger clone, so this may be a sequencing read error. The rearrangement links TRBV2 to TRBJ2-3; 8 bases agree with TRBD2. The CDR3 has 17 amino acids. Germline CDR1 is SNHLY and CDR2 is FYNNEI. Trimming cost V 7 bases and J 0 bases; bases outside gene matches: 12. The CDR3, as DNA: TGTGCCAGCACGGCGGGAGGCACCTCGTCTAGCACAGATACGCAGTATTTT. It specifies CASTAGGTSSSTDTQYF.

This clone was recorded many times. The rearrangement links TRBV9 to TRBJ2-5; tentatively, D is TRBD2 (6 bases). CDR1 SGDLS and CDR2 YYNGEE come from the germline V gene. Trimming stripped 3 bases from V and 2 bases from J, with 14 bases between. The CDR3 runs to 15 residues. For the CDR3, the DNA is TGTGCCAGCAGCGCTCGGGGGACGGATCAAGAGACCCAGTACTTC. Protein: CASSARGTDQETQYF.